These T cell receptor beta chains were read from a single sample in a study of blood T cells in healthy people across ages. TCRdb re-analysed the 5' RACE reads in MiXCR, keeping a single row per CDR3 protein. The table shows over 1,500,000 distinct CDR3 sequences, with about 50% occurring only once. The material sequenced was blood. The source is a woman between 40 and 50 years old in good health. CDR3s include the opening cysteine and the closing phenylalanine or tryptophan. The order of the fields is V gene, D gene, CDR3 protein. The D gene is left open where the match is weak.

V: TRBV20-1; D: -; CDR3: CSAADSSNQPQHF
V: TRBV13; D: TRBD2; CDR3: CASSLGSGEDTQYF
V: TRBV4-2; D: -; CDR3: CASHPTGYYGYTF
V: TRBV6-5; D: -; CDR3: CASRSHRGGGRETQYF
V: TRBV27; D: TRBD1; CDR3: CASSLRQGIKDYGYTF
V: TRBV11-3; D: TRBD2; CDR3: CASSPPGIREGTQYF
V: TRBV5-1; D: TRBD2; CDR3: CASKSSGGPWPQYF
V: TRBV20-1; D: TRBD1; CDR3: CSASLTGIPYGYTF
V: TRBV11-1; D: TRBD1; CDR3: CASSLLAPGQITLNGTDTQYF
V: TRBV4-1; D: -; CDR3: CASSLSGAFSYEQYF
V: TRBV4-2; D: -; CDR3: CASSQDNGGEAFF
V: TRBV6-5; D: -; CDR3: CASSYSELGYQTQYF
V: TRBV29-1; D: TRBD1; CDR3: CSVVSGTGGARTGELFF
V: TRBV4-3; D: TRBD1; CDR3: CASSRGAGYGYTF
V: TRBV4-2; D: -; CDR3: CASSQDRDLYNEQFF
V: TRBV19; D: -; CDR3: CASTRSMGPYGYTF
V: TRBV20-1; D: TRBD1; CDR3: CSWDRRNYGYTF
V: TRBV20-1; D: -; CDR3: CSARAKGVRQETQYF
V: TRBV11-1; D: TRBD1; CDR3: CASSSLNLGTGGGSGANVLTF
V: TRBV12-3/TRBV12-4; D: TRBD1; CDR3: CASSPGQGVNGEQFF
V: TRBV7-9; D: -; CDR3: CASSPSALRPLHF
V: TRBV28; D: TRBD1; CDR3: CASSFDRGFYNEQFF
V: TRBV5-6; D: -; CDR3: CASSFVRISTDTQYF
V: TRBV4-3; D: -; CDR3: CASSQDLVGDEQFF
V: TRBV11-2; D: -; CDR3: CASSLVGYENNSPLHF
V: TRBV24-1; D: -; CDR3: CATSGKGGNYGYTF
V: TRBV6-5; D: TRBD2; CDR3: CASSHPAGTLYEQYF
V: TRBV3-1; D: -; CDR3: CASSHSMAESYNEQFF
V: TRBV12-3/TRBV12-4; D: -; CDR3: CASRPIGSNQPQHF
V: TRBV20-1; D: -; CDR3: CSANRLAVAPYEQYF
V: TRBV10-3; D: TRBD1; CDR3: CAISETTGNEQYF
V: TRBV21-1; D: -; CDR3: CASSYGKGRKTYEQYF
V: TRBV9; D: TRBD2; CDR3: CASSVQAGSTDSQYF